What follows describes a single T cell receptor (beta chain). This clone was recorded a few times. The antigen this receptor binds is unknown. There are no base qualities to consult, and no much larger clone falls within one base. This sample was taken from a study of blood T cell repertoires in COVID-19 (dated by TCRdb to the early 2020s). Looking at the study overall: Samples from collaborators originated in the United States, Italy and Spain and spanned both the acute and convalescent phases of COVID-19. The repertoires were made available in a free public database intended to serve as a resource for research on the immune response to SARS-CoV-2. The prospective study material was composed of cDNA or gDNA derived from T cells, B-cell-depleted T cells, or PBMCs. HLA class I and class II types, where available, came from metadata supplied by the sample provider rather than from assay-based typing. Nearly every sample came with metadata listing a de-identified subject ID, COVID-19 status, age in years and sex. Deeply sampled blood TCRbeta repertoires from subjects exposed to, actively infected with, or recovered from COVID-19 were included in the dataset. Samples were obtained from the ongoing ImmuneRACE study (first 160 participants) and from 1,200 or so subjects provided by 6 global collaborators.

What the study reported, not specific to this receptor: The quantity of clinical and demographic metadata differed by source and by participant and was supplied without curation.

TCRbeta CDR3 regions were amplified from genomic DNA by means of the immunoSEQ Assay, a bias-controlled multiplex PCR. On the study's bioinformatics: The number of nucleated cells in each sample was estimated by amplification of reference gene primers within the assay. To quantify the absolute abundance of each unique TCRbeta CDR3 rearrangement, sequence reads were collapsed and filtered. For each sample, productive Simpson clonality was calculated as the square root of Simpson's diversity index across productive rearrangements. TCRdb carries this immuneACCESS record with in-frame sequences only. Its versions omit some clonotypes, under half of them owing to an unresolved V gene in the studies checked, with the rest unexplained. D and trimming come from the DNA, and the V and J calls and clone size come from that table. In all, the sample holds 85,000 to 120,000 clones, and approximately 84% of those were seen once. The top ten clonotypes cover just under 4.5% of the sample.

The collaborating institutions used their own protocols to collect whole blood in K2EDTA tubes. For TCRbeta analysis, collaborators shipped samples as frozen whole blood, isolated PBMCs, or DNA extracted from either of those sample types. The CDR3 measures 13 amino acids from cysteine to phenylalanine. The entry retains the CDR3 DNA only, 39 bases that are in frame from base 1. The germline V gene (reference sequence) specifies SEHNR as CDR1 and FQNEAQ as CDR2. V lost 6 bases and J lost 1 base; the stretch between them is 9 bases long. The source material was peripheral blood. Recombination linked TRBV7-9 to TRBJ1-2; matching of 5 bases hints at TRBD1 as the D gene. This receptor was identified in a human donor in a cohort sampled during active COVID-19. This receptor has the CDR3 CASSGGLNYGYTF. The DNA reads as follows: TGTGCCAGCAGTGGGGGACTTAACTATGGCTACACCTTC.